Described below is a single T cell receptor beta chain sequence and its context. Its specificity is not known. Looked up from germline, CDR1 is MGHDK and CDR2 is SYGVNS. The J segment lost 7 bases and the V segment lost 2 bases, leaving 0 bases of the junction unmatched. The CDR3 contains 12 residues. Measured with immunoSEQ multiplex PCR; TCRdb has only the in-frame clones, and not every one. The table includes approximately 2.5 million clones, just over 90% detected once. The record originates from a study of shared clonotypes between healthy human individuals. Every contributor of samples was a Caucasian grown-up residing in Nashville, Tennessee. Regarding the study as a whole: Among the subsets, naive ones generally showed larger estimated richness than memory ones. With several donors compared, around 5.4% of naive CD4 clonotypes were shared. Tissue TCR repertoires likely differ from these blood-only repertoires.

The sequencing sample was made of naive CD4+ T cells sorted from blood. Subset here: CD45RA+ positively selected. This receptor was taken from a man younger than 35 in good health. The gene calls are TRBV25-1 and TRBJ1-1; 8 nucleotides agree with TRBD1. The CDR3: CASSEDRGEAFF. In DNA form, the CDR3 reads TGTGCCAGCAGTGAAGACAGGGGTGAAGCTTTCTTT.